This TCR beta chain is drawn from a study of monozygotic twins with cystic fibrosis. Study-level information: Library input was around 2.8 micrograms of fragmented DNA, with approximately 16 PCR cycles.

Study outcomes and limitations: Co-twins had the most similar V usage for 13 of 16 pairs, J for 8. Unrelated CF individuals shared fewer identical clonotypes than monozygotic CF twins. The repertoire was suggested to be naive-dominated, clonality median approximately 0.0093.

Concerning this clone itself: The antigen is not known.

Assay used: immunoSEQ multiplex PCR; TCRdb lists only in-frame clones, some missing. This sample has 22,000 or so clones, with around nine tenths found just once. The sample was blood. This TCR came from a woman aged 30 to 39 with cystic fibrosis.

The CDR3 sequence: CASTPARGTYNEQFF. CDR3 nucleotides: TGCGCCAGCACCCCGGCTAGGGGGACCTACAATGAGCAGTTCTTC. This chain connects TRBV10-2 to TRBJ2-1, with a tentative D call TRBD1 (6 bases). The CDR3 has 15 residues. CDR1 and CDR2 (germline): WSHSY, SAAADI. Trimming took 7 bases from V and 2 from J, leaving 15 bases between them.